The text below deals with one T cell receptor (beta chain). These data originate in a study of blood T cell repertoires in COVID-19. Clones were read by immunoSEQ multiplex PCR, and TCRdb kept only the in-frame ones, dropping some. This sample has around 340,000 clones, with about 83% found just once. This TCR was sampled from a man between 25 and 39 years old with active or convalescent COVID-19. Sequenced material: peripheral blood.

CDR3 amino acids: CASSPVSEVNEKLFF. The CDR3 nucleotides read TGCGCCAGCAGCCCCGTTTCGGAGGTTAATGAAAAACTGTTTTTT. V and J are TRBV5-1 and TRBJ1-4; D is unclear. V lost 4 bases, J lost 4 bases, and 14 bases lay in between. Germline loops: CDR1 SGHRS, CDR2 YFSETQ. CDR3 size: 15 residues. The full variable domain, with the rest looked up from reference TRBV5-1 and TRBJ1-4, is KAGVTQTPRYLIKTRGQQVTLSCSPISGHRSVSWYQQTPGQGLQFLFEYFSETQRNKGNFPGRFSGRQFSNSRSEMNVSTLELGDSALYLCASSPVSEVNEKLFFGSGTQLSVL.